These T cell receptor beta chains were read from a single sample in a study of CD8+ T cells in alopecia areata. Sequencing used immunoSEQ multiplex PCR; TCRdb keeps in-frame clones, though not all of them. This table has about 170,000 clones, 50% to 75% appearing once. The starting material was CD4+ T cells sorted from blood, obtained between weeks 55 and 70, from a patient treated with tofacitinib. All receptors come from a human donor with alopecia areata. Each CDR3 is given with its conserved first and last residue.

cdr3_aa | cdr3_length | v_call
CASSQDGSGPTETQYF | 16 | TRBV4-1
CASSGGSGGRPQETQYF | 17 | TRBV6-1
CASSRDRVETQYF | 13 | TRBV14
CASSLAGTGDQPQHF | 15 | TRBV5-1
CASSQAPTGRPYGYTF | 16 | TRBV4-1
CASRVGGANYGYTF | 14 | TRBV7-2
CASSLSQSAGQPQHF | 15 | TRBV27
CASRKEQGADEKLFF | 15 | TRBV5-1
CASTRGNYEQYF | 12 | TRBV7-2
CASSTVPGQGLEPQHF | 16 | TRBV19
CASKRRTGGGQPQHF | 15 | TRBV19
CSVKGVLENTIYF | 13 | TRBV29-1
CASSHGQSIAANYGYTF | 17 | TRBV5-1
CSVVQGRNTEAFF | 13 | TRBV29-1
CASSQLGQGEMGQPQHF | 17 | TRBV4-2
CASSLWGENTEAFF | 14 | TRBV5-1
CASSLFGQNTEAFF | 14 | TRBV5-1
CASSPDNEQFF | 11 | TRBV18
CASRGGLGLYEQYF | 14 | TRBV6-1
CASSLGNAQEQYF | 13 | TRBV7-9
CSVGQGGGSYTF | 12 | TRBV29-1
CASSSDYEQYF | 11 | TRBV27
CSVASGVGEQYF | 12 | TRBV29-1
CAWSDQGPTQYF | 12 | TRBV30
CAWNRLLNEQFF | 12 | TRBV30
CASSLSGTGNTEAFF | 15 | TRBV27
CASSKRLGSYNEQFF | 15 | TRBV6-5
CASSDSTGANEKLFF | 15 | TRBV7-2
CASSLRQVIDEQYF | 14 | TRBV5-1
CASSTTGTGHIEQFF | 15 | TRBV5-1
CASSRDRGLEQYF | 13 | TRBV27
CAWSPRSGVTGELFF | 15 | TRBV30
CAIRGTAMTDTQYF | 14 | TRBV10-3
CASSMSAGDQETQYF | 15 | TRBV21-1
CASSLRRGGEKLFF | 14 | TRBV27
CASSPLCRGAETQYF | 15 | TRBV23-1
CASSLAREGGNIQYF | 15 | TRBV5-6